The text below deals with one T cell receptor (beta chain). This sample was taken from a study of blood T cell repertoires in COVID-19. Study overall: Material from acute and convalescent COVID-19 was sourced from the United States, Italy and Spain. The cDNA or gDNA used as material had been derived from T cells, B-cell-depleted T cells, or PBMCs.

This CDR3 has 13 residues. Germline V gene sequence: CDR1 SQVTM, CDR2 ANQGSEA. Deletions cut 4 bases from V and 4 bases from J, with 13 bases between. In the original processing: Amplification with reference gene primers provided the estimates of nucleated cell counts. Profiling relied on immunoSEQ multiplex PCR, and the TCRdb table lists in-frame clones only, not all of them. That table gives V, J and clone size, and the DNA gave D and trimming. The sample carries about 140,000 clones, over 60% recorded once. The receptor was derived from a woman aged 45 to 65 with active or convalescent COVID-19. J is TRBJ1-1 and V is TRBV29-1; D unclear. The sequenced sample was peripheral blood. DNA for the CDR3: TGCAGCGTTGGCGGAGTAATCGGCACTGAAGCTTTCTTT. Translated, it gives CSVGGVIGTEAFF.